The 3 T cell receptor beta chains in this list originate from one sample, sequenced in a study of spatial heterogeneity in lung cancer. TCRdb fed the 5' RACE reads into MiXCR, producing one record per CDR3 protein. The profile shows some 32,000 distinct CDR3 sequences, roughly a tenth of them singletons. As to time point: blood at routine non-recurrence follow-up after resection. Here the sequenced sample was PBMCs, taken at follow-up. The source is a female donor with early-stage non-small cell lung cancer.

This clonotype was observed many times. The rearrangement uses TRBV28 and TRBJ2-1; 10 bases are shared with TRBD1. V shed 10 bases and J 8 bases; nucleotides not matched to a gene: 14. The CDR3 has 15 residues. Germline V CDR1 and CDR2: MDHEN, SYDVKM. CDR3 DNA sequence: TGTGCCAACTCGCCTCGGGACAGGGGAATAGATGAGCAGTTCTTC. It yields the protein CANSPRDRGIDEQFF.

This clonotype came up many times. The chain combines TRBV28 with TRBJ1-2; D ambiguous. There are 13 residues in the CDR3. Germline CDR1 MDHEN, CDR2 SYDVKM. V was pared by 2 bases and J by 8 bases, with 12 bases between. The CDR3 loop reads CASSLEAGRGYTF. In DNA form, the CDR3 reads TGTGCCAGCAGTTTAGAGGCGGGCAGAGGCTACACCTTC.

This clonotype was seen ten or more times. The chain couples TRBV9 to TRBJ2-2; D uncertain. Germline assignment: CDR1 SGDLS and CDR2 YYNGEE. The germline V and J ends were trimmed by 0 bases and 6 bases, with 15 bases remaining between them. This CDR3 has 16 residues. CDR3: CASSVGRNGPPGELFF. The CDR3 DNA is TGTGCCAGCAGCGTAGGCCGAAACGGTCCTCCCGGGGAGCTGTTTTTT.